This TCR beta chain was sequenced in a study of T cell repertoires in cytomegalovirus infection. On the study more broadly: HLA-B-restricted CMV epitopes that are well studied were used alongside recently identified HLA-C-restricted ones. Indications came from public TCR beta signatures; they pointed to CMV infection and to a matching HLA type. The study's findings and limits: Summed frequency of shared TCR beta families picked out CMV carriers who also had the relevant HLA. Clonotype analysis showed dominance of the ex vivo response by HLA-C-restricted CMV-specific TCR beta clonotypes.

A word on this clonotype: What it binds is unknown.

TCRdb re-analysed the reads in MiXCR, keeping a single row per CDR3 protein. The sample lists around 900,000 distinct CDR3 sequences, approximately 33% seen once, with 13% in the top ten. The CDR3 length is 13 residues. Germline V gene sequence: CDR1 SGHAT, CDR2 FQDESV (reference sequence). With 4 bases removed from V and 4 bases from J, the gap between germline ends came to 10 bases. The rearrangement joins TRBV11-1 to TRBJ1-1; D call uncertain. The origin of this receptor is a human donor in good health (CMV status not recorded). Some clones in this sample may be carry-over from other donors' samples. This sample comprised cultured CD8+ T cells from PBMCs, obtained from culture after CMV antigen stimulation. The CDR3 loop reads CASSYQTVTEAFF. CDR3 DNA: TGTGCCAGCAGCTACCAGACGGTCACTGAAGCTTTCTTT.